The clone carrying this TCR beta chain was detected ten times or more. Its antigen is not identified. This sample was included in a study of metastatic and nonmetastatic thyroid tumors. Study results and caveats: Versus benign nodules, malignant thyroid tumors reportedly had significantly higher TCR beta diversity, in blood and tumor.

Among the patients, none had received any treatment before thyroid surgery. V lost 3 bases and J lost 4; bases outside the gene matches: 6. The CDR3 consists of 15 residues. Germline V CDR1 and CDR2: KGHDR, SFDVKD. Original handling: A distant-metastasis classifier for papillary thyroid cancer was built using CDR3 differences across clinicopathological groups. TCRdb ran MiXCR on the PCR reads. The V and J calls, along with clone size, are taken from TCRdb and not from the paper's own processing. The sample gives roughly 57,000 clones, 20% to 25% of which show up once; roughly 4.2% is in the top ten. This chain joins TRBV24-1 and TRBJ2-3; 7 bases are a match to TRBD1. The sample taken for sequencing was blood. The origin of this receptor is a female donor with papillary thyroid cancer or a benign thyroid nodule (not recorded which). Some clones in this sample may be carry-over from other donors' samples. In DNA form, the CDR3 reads TGTGCCACCAGTGATGCGGACCAGGGGGCAGATACGCAGTATTTT. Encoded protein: CATSDADQGADTQYF.